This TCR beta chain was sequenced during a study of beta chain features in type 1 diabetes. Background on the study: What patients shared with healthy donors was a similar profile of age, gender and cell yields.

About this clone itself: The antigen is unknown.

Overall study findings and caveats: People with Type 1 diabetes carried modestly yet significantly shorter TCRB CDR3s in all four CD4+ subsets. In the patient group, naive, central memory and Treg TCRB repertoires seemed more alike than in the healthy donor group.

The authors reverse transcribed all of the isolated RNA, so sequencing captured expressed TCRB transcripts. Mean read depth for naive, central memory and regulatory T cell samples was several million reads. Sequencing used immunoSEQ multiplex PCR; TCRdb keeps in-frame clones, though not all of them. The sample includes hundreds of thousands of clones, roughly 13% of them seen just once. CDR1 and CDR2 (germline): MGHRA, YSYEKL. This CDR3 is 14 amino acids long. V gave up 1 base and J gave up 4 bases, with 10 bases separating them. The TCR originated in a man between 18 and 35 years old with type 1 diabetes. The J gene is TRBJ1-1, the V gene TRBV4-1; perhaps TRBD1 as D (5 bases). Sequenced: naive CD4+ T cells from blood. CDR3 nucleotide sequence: TGCGCCAGCAGCCAAGTTCCTAGGGGCACTGAAGCTTTCTTT. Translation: CASSQVPRGTEAFF.